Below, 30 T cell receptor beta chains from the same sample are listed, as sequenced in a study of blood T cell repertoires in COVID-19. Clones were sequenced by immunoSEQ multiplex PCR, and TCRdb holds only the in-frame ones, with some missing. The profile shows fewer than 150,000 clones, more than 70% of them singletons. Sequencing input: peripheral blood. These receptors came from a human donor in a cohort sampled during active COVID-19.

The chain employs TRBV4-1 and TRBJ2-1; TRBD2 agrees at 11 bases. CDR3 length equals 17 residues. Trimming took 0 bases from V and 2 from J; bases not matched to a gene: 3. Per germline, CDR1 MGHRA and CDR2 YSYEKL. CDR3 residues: CASSQEPGLAAYNEQFF. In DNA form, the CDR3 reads TGCGCCAGCAGCCAAGAACCGGGACTAGCGGCCTACAATGAGCAGTTCTTC.

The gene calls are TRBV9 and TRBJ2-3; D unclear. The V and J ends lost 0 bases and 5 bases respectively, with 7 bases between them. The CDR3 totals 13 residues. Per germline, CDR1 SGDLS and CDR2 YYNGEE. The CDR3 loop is CASSVVPGDTQYF. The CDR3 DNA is TGTGCCAGCAGCGTAGTGCCGGGAGATACGCAGTATTTT.

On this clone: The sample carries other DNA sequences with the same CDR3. This chain's CDR3 is CASSLGVAGANNEQFF. CDR3 in DNA: TGTGCCAGCAGCTTGGGTGTAGCGGGGGCGAACAATGAGCAGTTCTTC. The chain is built from TRBV5-4 and TRBJ2-1; 9 bases align to TRBD2. The CDR3 consists of 16 residues. CDR1 SGHNT and CDR2 YYREEE come from the germline V gene (reference sequence). J lost 5 bases, V lost 0 bases, and 6 bases had no gene match.

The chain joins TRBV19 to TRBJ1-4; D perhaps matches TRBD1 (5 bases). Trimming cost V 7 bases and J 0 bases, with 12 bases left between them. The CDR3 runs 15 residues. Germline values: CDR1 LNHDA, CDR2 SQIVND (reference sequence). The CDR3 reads CASTSLGPTNEKLFF. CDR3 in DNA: TGTGCCAGTACGTCTTTGGGGCCAACTAATGAAAAACTGTTTTTT.

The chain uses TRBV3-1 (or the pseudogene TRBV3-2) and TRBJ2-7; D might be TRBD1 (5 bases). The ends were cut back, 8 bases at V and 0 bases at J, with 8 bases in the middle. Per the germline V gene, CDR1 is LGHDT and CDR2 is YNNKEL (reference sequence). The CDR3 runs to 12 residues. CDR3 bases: TGTGCCAGCGGACATGGCTCCTACGAGCAGTACTTC. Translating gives CASGHGSYEQYF.

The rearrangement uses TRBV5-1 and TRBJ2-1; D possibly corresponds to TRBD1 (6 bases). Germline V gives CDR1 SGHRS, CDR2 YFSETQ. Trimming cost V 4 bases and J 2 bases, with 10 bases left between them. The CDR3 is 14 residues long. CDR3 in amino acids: CASSQRDTYNEQFF. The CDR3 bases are TGCGCCAGCAGCCAACGGGACACCTACAATGAGCAGTTCTTC.

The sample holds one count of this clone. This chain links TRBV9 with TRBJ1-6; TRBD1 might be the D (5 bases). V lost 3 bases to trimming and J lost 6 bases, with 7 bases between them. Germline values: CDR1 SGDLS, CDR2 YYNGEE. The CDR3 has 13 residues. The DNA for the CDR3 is TGTGCCAGCAGCGCACAGGTTAATTCACCCCTCCACTTT. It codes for CASSAQVNSPLHF.

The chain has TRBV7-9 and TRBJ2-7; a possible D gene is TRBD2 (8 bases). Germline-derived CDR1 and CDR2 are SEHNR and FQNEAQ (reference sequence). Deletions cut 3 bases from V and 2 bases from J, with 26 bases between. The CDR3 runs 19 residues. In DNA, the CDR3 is TGTGCCAGCAGCTTGTTGAAAGCGGGAGTTGAGGGGGCCCCCTACGAGCAGTACGTC. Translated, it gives CASSLLKAGVEGAPYEQYV.

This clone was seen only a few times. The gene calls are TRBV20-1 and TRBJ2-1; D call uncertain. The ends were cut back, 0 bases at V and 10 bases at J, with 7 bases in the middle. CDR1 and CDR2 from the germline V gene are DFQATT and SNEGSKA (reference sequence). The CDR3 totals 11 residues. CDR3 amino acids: CSARDQREQFF. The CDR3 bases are TGCAGTGCTAGAGATCAGAGGGAGCAGTTCTTC.

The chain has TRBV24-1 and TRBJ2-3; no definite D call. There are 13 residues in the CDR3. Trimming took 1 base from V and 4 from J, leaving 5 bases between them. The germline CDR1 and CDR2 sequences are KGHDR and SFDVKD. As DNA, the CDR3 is TGTGCCACCAGTGATTTTGGAGCAGATACGCAGTATTTT. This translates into CATSDFGADTQYF.

The CDR3 sequence: CASSPDTGQDEQYF. CDR3 sequence (DNA): TGTGCCAGCTCACCCGACACCGGACAAGACGAGCAGTACTTC. V gene TRBV18 combines with J gene TRBJ2-7; TRBD1 might be the D (5 bases). Germline CDR1 is KGHSH and CDR2 is LQKENI. The length of the CDR3 is 14 residues. V was pared by 3 bases and J by 5 bases, with 14 bases between.

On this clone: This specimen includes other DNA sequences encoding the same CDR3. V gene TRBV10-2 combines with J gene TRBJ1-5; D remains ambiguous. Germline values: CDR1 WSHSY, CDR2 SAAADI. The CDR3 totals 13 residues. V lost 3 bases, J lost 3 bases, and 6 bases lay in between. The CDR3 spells CASSESFNQPQHF. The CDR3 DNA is TGCGCCAGCAGTGAAAGCTTCAATCAGCCCCAGCATTTT.

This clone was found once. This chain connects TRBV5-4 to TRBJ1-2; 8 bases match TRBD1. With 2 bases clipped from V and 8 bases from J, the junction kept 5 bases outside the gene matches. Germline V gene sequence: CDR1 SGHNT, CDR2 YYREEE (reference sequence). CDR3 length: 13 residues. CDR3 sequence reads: CASSFQGAGGYTF. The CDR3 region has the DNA TGTGCCAGCAGCTTTCAGGGGGCGGGAGGCTACACCTTC.

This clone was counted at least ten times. The CDR3 DNA is TGTGCCAGCAGCTTGGCCGGCGTACTAGCGAACACCGGGGAGCTGTTTTTT. Encoded protein: CASSLAGVLANTGELFF. The chain employs TRBV5-6 and TRBJ2-2; TRBD2 is a possible D gene (5 bases). The ends were cut back, 0 bases at V and 0 bases at J, with 12 bases in the middle. The CDR3 consists of 17 residues. Germline values: CDR1 SGHDT, CDR2 YYEEEE. The full variable domain, completed using reference TRBV5-6 and TRBJ2-2, is DAGVTQSPTHLIKTRGQQVTLRCSPKSGHDTVSWYQQALGQGPQFIFQYYEEEERQRGNFPDRFSGHQFPNYSSELNVNALLLGDSALYLCASSLAGVLANTGELFFGEGSRLTVL.

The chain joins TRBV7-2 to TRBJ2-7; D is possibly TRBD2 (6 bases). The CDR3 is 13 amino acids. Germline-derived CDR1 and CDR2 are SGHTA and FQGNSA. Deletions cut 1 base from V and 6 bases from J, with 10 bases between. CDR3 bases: TGTGCCAGCAGCTTAGAACTAGCACGCGAGCAGTACTTC. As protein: CASSLELAREQYF.

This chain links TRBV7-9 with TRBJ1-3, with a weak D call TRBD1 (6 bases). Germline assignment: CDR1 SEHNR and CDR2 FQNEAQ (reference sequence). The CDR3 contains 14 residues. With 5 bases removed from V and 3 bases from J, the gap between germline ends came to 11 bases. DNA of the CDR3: TGTGCCAGCAGCCAAGGACAGCTTGGAAACACCATATATTTT. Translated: CASSQGQLGNTIYF.

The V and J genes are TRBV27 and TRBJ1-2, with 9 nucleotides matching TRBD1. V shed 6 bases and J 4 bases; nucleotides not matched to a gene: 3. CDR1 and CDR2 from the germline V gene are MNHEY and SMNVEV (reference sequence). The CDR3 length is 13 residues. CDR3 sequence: CASRTGGSYGYTF. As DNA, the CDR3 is TGTGCCAGCAGGACAGGGGGGAGCTATGGCTACACCTTC.

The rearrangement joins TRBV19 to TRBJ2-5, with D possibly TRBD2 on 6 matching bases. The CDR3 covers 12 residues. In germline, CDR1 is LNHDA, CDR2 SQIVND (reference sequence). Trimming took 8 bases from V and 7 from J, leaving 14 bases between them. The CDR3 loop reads CASGDLGGTQYF. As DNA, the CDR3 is TGTGCCAGTGGGGACTTGGGAGGGACCCAGTACTTC.

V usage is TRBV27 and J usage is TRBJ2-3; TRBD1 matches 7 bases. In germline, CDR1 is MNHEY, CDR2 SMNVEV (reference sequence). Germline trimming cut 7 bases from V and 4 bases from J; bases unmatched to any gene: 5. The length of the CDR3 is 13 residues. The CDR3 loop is CASNRQGSDTQYF. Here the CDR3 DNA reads TGTGCCAGCAACCGACAGGGTTCAGATACGCAGTATTTT.

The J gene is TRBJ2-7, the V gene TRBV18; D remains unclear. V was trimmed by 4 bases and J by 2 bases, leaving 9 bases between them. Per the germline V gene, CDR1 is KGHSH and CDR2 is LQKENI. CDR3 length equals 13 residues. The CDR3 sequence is CASSLADAYEQYV. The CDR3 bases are TGTGCCAGCTCACTAGCCGACGCCTACGAGCAGTACGTC.

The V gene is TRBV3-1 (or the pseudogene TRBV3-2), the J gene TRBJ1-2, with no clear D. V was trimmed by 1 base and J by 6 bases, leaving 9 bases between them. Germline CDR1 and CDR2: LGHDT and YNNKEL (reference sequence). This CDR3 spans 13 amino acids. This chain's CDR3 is CASSQVQAHGYTF. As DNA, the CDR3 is TGTGCCAGCAGCCAAGTCCAGGCCCATGGCTACACCTTC.

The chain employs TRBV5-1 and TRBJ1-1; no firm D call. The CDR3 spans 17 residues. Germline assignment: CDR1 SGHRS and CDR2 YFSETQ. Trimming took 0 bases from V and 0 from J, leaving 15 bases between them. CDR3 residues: CASSLEGRGLMNTEAFF. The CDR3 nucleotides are TGCGCCAGCAGCTTGGAAGGTCGAGGGCTCATGAACACTGAAGCTTTCTTT.

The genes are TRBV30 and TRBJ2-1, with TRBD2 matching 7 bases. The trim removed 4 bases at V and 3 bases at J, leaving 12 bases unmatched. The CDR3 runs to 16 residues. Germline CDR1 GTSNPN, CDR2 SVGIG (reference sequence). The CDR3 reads CAWTGTGGPYYNEQFF. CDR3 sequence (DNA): TGTGCCTGGACAGGGACGGGAGGCCCCTACTACAATGAGCAGTTCTTC.

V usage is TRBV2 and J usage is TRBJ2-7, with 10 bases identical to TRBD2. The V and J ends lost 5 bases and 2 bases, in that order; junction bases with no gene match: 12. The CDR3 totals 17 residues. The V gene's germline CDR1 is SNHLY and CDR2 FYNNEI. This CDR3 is CASSPVILAGDTYEQYF. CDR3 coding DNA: TGTGCCAGCAGTCCCGTCATCCTAGCGGGGGACACCTACGAGCAGTACTTC.

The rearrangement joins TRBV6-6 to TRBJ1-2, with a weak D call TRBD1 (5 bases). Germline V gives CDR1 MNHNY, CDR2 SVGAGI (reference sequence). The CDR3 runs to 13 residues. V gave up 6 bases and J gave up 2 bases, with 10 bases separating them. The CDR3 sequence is CASSPDSNYGYTF. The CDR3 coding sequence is TGTGCCAGCAGCCCCGACAGCAACTATGGCTACACCTTC.

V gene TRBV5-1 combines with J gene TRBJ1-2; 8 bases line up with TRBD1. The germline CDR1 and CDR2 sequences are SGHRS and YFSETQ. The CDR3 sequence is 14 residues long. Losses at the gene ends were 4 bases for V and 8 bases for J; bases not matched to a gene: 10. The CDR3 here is CASSPDLRGQGYTF. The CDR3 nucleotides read TGCGCCAGCAGCCCGGACCTCAGGGGGCAGGGCTACACCTTC.

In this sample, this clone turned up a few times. The CDR3 DNA reads as TGCGCCAGCAGCAAGACAAGTAGCGGGAACTACAATGAGCAGTTCTTC. Its translation is CASSKTSSGNYNEQFF. V usage is TRBV5-1 and J usage is TRBJ2-1; 8 bases align to TRBD2. CDR1 SGHRS and CDR2 YFSETQ come from the germline V gene. The CDR3 runs to 16 residues. V trimming: 4 bases; J trimming: 3 bases; junction bases outside the gene matches: 9.

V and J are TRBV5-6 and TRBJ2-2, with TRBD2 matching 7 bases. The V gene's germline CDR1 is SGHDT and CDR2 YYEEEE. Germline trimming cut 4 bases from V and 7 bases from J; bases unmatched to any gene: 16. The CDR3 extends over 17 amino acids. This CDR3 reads CASSLSPGTTLSGELFF. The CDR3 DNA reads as TGTGCCAGCAGCCTGAGCCCCGGGACTACCTTGAGCGGGGAGCTGTTTTTT.

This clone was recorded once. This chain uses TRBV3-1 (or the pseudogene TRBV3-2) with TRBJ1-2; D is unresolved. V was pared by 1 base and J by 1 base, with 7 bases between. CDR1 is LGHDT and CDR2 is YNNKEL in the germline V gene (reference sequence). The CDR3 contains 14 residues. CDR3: CASSQARDNYGYTF. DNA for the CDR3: TGTGCCAGCAGCCAAGCGCGAGATAACTATGGCTACACCTTC.

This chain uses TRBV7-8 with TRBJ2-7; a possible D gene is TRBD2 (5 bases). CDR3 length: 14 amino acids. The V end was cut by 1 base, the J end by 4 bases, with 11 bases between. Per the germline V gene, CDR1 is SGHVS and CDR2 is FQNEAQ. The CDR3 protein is CASSLEWESYEQYF. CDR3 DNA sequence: TGTGCCAGCAGCTTAGAATGGGAGTCGTACGAGCAGTACTTC.